Below, 4 T cell receptor beta chains from the same sample are listed, as sequenced in a study of T-cell reconstitution after alpha-beta-depleted transplantation in children. It was with unique molecular identifiers that the TCRbeta library was prepared. From the PCR reads, TCRdb called clonotypes with MiXCR, one entry per CDR3 protein. This sample has approximately 400,000 distinct CDR3 sequences, with roughly a tenth found just once. Specimen: PBMCs from the stem cell graft donor, collected from the stem cell graft. The receptor set was obtained from a human donor who donated a stem cell graft to a child with acute myeloid leukemia.

J is TRBJ1-6 and V is TRBV20-1; 9 bases agree with TRBD1. The CDR3 has 14 amino acids. After removal of 5 bases from V and 6 bases from J, the junction contained 5 bases not matched to a gene. The germline V gene encodes CDR1 DFQATT and CDR2 SNEGSKA (reference sequence). The CDR3 spells CSARTGVVNSPLHF. In DNA form, the CDR3 reads TGCAGTGCTCGGACAGGGGTCGTTAATTCACCCCTCCACTTT.

This sequence joins TRBV27 and TRBJ1-2; TRBD1 agrees at 11 bases. The V segment lost 5 bases and the J segment 7 bases; nucleotides outside the gene matches: 9. This CDR3 region has 15 residues. Germline CDR1 reads MNHEY; CDR2 reads SMNVEV (reference sequence). This CDR3 reads CASSAPGTGGGGYTF. CDR3 nucleotide sequence: TGTGCCAGCAGTGCCCCCGGGACAGGGGGTGGTGGCTACACCTTC.

The gene calls are TRBV6-1 and TRBJ2-3; tentatively, D is TRBD1 (5 bases). CDR1 is MNHNS, CDR2 SASEGT, per germline. This CDR3 is 13 amino acids long. Trimming shortened V by 10 bases and J by 2 bases, and 13 bases separated the two germline ends. The CDR3 is CATRTLATDTQYF. CDR3 nucleotides: TGTGCCACCAGGACACTCGCCACAGATACGCAGTATTTT.

This clonotype was detected only a few times. The chain uses TRBV7-2 and TRBJ1-1; no reliable D call. The CDR3 runs 14 residues. The germline V gene has CDR1 SGHTA and CDR2 FQGNSA. V was pared by 6 bases and J by 1 base, with 12 bases between. The chain's CDR3 is CASSKTGWNTEAFF. The CDR3 nucleotides read TGTGCCAGCAGTAAAACCGGGTGGAACACTGAAGCTTTCTTT.